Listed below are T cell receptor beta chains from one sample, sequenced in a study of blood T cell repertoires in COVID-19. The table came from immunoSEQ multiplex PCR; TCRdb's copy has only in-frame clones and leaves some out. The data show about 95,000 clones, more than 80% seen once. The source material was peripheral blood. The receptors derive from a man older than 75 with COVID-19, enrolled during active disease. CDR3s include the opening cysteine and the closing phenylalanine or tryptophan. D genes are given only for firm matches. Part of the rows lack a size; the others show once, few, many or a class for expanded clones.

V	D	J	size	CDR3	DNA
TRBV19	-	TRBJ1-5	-	CASSIGGYSNQPQHF	TGTGCCAGTAGTATCGGGGGATATAGCAATCAGCCCCAGCATTTT
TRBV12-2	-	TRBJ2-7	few	CASRAGGIDEQYF	TGTGCAAGTCGCGCAGGGGGTATCGACGAGCAGTACTTC
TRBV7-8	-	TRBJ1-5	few	CASSLGPYQPQHF	TGTGCCAGCAGCTTAGGTCCTTATCAGCCCCAGCATTTT
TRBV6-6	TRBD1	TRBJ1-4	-	CASSSHRGTNEKLFF	TGTGCCAGCAGCTCCCACAGGGGAACTAATGAAAAACTGTTTTTT
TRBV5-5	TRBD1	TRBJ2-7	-	CASTYPGQGLYEQYF	TGTGCCAGCACCTACCCGGGACAGGGATTGTACGAGCAGTACTTC
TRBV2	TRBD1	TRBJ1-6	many	CASNRDSYNSPLHF	TGTGCCAGCAATAGGGACAGCTATAATTCACCCCTCCACTTT
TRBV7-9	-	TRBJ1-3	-	CASSRDSGNTIYF	TGTGCCAGCAGTCGGGACTCTGGAAACACCATATATTTT
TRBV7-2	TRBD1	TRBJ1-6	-	CASSPDRGFGSPLHF	TGTGCCAGCAGCCCGGACAGGGGGTTCGGTTCACCCCTCCACTTT
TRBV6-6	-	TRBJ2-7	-	CASSPLPYEQYF	TGTGCCAGCAGCCCTCTACCTTACGAGCAGTACTTC
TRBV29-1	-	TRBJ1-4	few	CSVGNWATNEKLFF	TGCAGCGTCGGAAATTGGGCCACTAATGAAAAACTGTTTTTT
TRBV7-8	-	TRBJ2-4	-	CASSSSSVNIQYF	TGTGCCAGCAGCTCCTCTAGCGTGAACATTCAGTACTTC
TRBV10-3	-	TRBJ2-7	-	CAISEDLLSYEQYF	TGTGCCATCAGTGAGGATTTACTCTCCTACGAGCAGTACTTC
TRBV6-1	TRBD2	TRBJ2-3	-	CASRGGDQHTQYF	TGTGCCAGCAGGGGGGGGGACCAACATACGCAGTATTTT
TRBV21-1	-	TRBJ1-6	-	CASGIIEQGALRSPLHF	TGTGCCAGCGGAATAATCGAACAGGGGGCTTTGCGTTCACCCCTCCACTTT
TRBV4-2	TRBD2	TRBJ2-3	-	CASSQGTSGNIMDTQYF	TGTGCCAGCAGCCAAGGGACTAGCGGGAACATTATGGATACGCAGTATTTT
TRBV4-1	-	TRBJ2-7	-	CASSQNEGYEQYF	TGCGCCAGCAGCCAGAACGAGGGATACGAGCAGTACTTC
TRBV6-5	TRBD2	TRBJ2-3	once	CATGGAAFDTQYF	TGTGCCACCGGGGGGGCAGCCTTCGATACGCAGTATTTT
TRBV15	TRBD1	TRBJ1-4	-	CATSSNTGATNEKLFF	TGTGCCACCAGCTCTAATACAGGGGCAACTAATGAAAAACTGTTTTTT
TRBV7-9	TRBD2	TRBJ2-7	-	CASSTGLAGYEQYF	TGTGCCAGCAGCACAGGACTAGCGGGGTACGAGCAGTACTTC
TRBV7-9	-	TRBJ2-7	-	CASSLGGRLSSYEQYF	TGTGCCAGCAGCTTAGGTGGGCGCCTCAGCTCCTACGAGCAGTACTTC
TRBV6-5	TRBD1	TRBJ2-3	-	CASSRTGFSTDTQYF	TGTGCCAGCAGCAGGACAGGCTTCAGCACAGATACGCAGTATTTT
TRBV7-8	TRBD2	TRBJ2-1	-	CASSSPGLVEWGEQFF	TGTGCCAGCAGCTCTCCGGGACTAGTAGAATGGGGTGAGCAGTTCTTC
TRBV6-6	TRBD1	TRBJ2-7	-	CASSYSGDRRPYEQYF	TGTGCCAGCAGTTACTCGGGGGACAGGAGACCCTACGAGCAGTACTTC
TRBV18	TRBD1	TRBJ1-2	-	CASSPDRGDGYTF	TGTGCCAGCTCACCCGACAGGGGGGATGGCTACACCTTC